This passage covers 17 T cell receptor beta chains from one sample sequenced in a study of a mutant IDH1 vaccine in newly diagnosed glioma. Assay: immunoSEQ multiplex PCR; the TCRdb copy retains only in-frame clones and omits some. The data hold approximately 70,000 clones, with around 86% observed a single time. The time point is: baseline, week 1 (first vaccination visit). Indicated treatment: pre-vaccination baseline after standard-of-care therapy. The starting material was PBMCs, obtained from a glioma patient treated with radiotherapy, temozolomide or both. The receptors come from a man younger than 45 with glioma.

V gene TRBV29-1 combines with J gene TRBJ2-3; the match to TRBD1 covers 10 bases. Trimming at V came to 5 bases and at J to 3 bases, leaving 8 bases not matched to a gene. The germline V gene encodes CDR1 SQVTM and CDR2 ANQGSEA. This CDR3 region has 15 residues. The CDR3 DNA follows: TGCAGCGTTCGAGGGACAGGGGTAGGAACAGATACGCAGTATTTT. Residues: CSVRGTGVGTDTQYF.

The genes are TRBV25-1 and TRBJ2-2, with a possible D match to TRBD1 (6 bases). Trimming pared 1 base from V and 0 bases from J, leaving 15 bases between. CDR3 length equals 18 residues. Germline V gene data show CDR1 as MGHDK and CDR2 as SYGVNS. The DNA for the CDR3 is TGTGCCAGCAGTGAATTGGGGGCTATAGGGGCGAACACCGGGGAGCTGTTTTTT. Residues: CASSELGAIGANTGELFF.

The chain has TRBV4-1 and TRBJ1-1; 8 bases are shared with TRBD1. This CDR3 region has 16 residues. After removal of 2 bases from V and 4 bases from J, the junction contained 9 bases not matched to a gene. Germline V CDR1 and CDR2: MGHRA, YSYEKL. The CDR3 reads CASSQLTGVYGTEAFF. CDR3 in DNA: TGCGCCAGCAGCCAACTGACAGGGGTATACGGCACTGAAGCTTTCTTT.

J is TRBJ1-2 and V is TRBV10-3; tentative D call: TRBD1 (6 bases). With 5 bases removed from V and 8 bases from J, the gap between germline ends came to 21 bases. The CDR3 is 15 amino acids. CDR1 is ENHRY, CDR2 SYGVKD, per germline. CDR3 residues: CAISFEGTRDMGYTF. CDR3 sequence (DNA): TGTGCCATCAGTTTTGAGGGGACAAGGGATATGGGCTACACCTTC.

The genes are TRBV2 and TRBJ2-3; D not certain. Germline V gives CDR1 SNHLY, CDR2 FYNNEI. Trimming took off 9 bases at V and 4 bases at J, with 20 bases between the two ends. This CDR3 spans 15 amino acids. Written as DNA, the CDR3 is TGTGCCAGTACCGACCCTAGGGAATCCCCAGATACGCAGTATTTT. This sequence encodes CASTDPRESPDTQYF.

The CDR3 DNA reads as TGCGCCAGCAGCCAAGGCCCGGACAGGGAGTGGTACGAGCAGTACTTC. It codes for CASSQGPDREWYEQYF. V and J are TRBV4-1 and TRBJ2-7; 8 nucleotides agree with TRBD1. Germline V gene sequence: CDR1 MGHRA, CDR2 YSYEKL. The CDR3 contains 16 residues. V dropped 1 base and J dropped 4; count of bases not matched to a gene: 9.

This chain uses TRBV29-1 with TRBJ1-4; 8 nucleotides line up with TRBD1. Germline V gives CDR1 SQVTM, CDR2 ANQGSEA. The CDR3 has 14 residues. V lost 7 bases, J lost 7 bases, and 11 bases stayed unmatched. The CDR3 DNA follows: TGCAGCGCTACCCCAGGGGGCGCACGTGAAAAACTGTTTTTT. Its translation is CSATPGGAREKLFF.

The rearrangement uses TRBV6-5 and TRBJ2-7; 8 positions match TRBD1. After removal of 6 bases from V and 6 bases from J, the junction contained 13 bases not matched to a gene. This CDR3 has 15 amino acids. The germline V gene has CDR1 MNHEY and CDR2 SVGAGI. This chain's CDR3 is CASSEQGDGSSEQYF. The CDR3 coding sequence is TGTGCCAGCAGCGAACAGGGGGACGGATCGTCCGAGCAGTACTTC.

The chain is built from TRBV28 and TRBJ1-5; TRBD1 matches 7 bases. The CDR3 is 17 residues long. Germline CDR1 MDHEN, CDR2 SYDVKM. With V trimmed by 6 bases and J by 3 bases, 14 bases remained unmatched. The CDR3 DNA is TGTGCCAGCAGACTCCCCGGGACAGCCTTGCTCAATCAGCCCCAGCATTTT. The encoded protein is CASRLPGTALLNQPQHF.

The chain employs TRBV19 and TRBJ1-1; 10 bases align to TRBD1. Trimming removed 6 bases from V and 0 bases from J; junction bases left unmatched: 4. CDR1 and CDR2 (germline): LNHDA, SQIVND (reference sequence). The CDR3 runs to 15 residues. CDR3 DNA sequence: TGTGCCAGTAGCGTGGACAGGGGGATGAACACTGAAGCTTTCTTT. As protein: CASSVDRGMNTEAFF.

The chain carries TRBV2 and TRBJ1-5; possible D gene TRBD1, 6 bases. Germline V CDR1 and CDR2: SNHLY, FYNNEI. The CDR3 totals 15 residues. The V gene lost 4 bases and the J gene lost 7 bases, with 17 bases spanning the gap. Written as DNA, the CDR3 is TGTGCCAGCAGTGCGAACAGGGCTTCGGGCCAGCCCCAGCATTTT. Protein: CASSANRASGQPQHF.

The V gene is TRBV18, the J gene TRBJ2-5, with TRBD1 identical over 7 bases. CDR1 is KGHSH and CDR2 is LQKENI in the germline V gene. J was trimmed by 11 bases and V by 3 bases; bases with no gene match: 9. This CDR3 is 13 amino acids long. CDR3 amino acids: CASSPATGKQQYF. In DNA form, the CDR3 reads TGTGCCAGCTCACCCGCGACAGGGAAACAGCAGTACTTC.

The chain links TRBV5-1 to TRBJ2-5; D gene unclear. Trimming removed 2 bases at V and 3 bases at J, with 2 bases between. The V gene's germline CDR1 is SGHRS and CDR2 YFSETQ. The CDR3 length is 11 residues. The CDR3, as DNA: TGCGCCAGCAGCTTCGAAGAGACCCAGTACTTC. Its protein product is CASSFEETQYF.

This clone came up a few times. CDR3 DNA sequence: TGTGCCACCAGCAGAGATCGGGGTACGGGCAATCAGCCCCAGCATTTT. Translation gives CATSRDRGTGNQPQHF. J is TRBJ1-5 and V is TRBV15; D not certain. The CDR3 has 16 amino acids. The ends were cut back, 0 bases at V and 2 bases at J, with 11 bases in the middle. Germline CDR1 reads LNHNV; CDR2 reads YYDKDF (reference sequence).

This clone is a singleton in its sample. The V gene is TRBV27, the J gene TRBJ2-7, with TRBD1 identical over 8 bases. V was pared by 4 bases and J by 1 base, with 3 bases of the junction left unmatched. The CDR3 contains 14 residues. CDR1 MNHEY and CDR2 SMNVEV come from the germline V gene (reference sequence). The chain's CDR3 is CASSSQGASYEQYF. The CDR3 coding sequence is TGTGCCAGCAGTTCCCAGGGGGCTTCCTACGAGCAGTACTTC.

J is TRBJ1-2 and V is TRBV4-2; D is undetermined. Germline V CDR1 and CDR2: LGHNA, YNFKEQ. CDR3 length: 13 amino acids. Trimming pared 1 base from V and 5 bases from J, leaving 8 bases between. CDR3 bases: TGTGCCAGCAGCCAAGCTCCGGCTTATGGCTACACCTTC. Protein product: CASSQAPAYGYTF.

The genes are TRBV19 and TRBJ2-5; 8 nucleotides agree with TRBD2. Germline trimming cut 2 bases from V and 1 base from J; bases unmatched to any gene: 6. Germline V lookup: CDR1 LNHDA, CDR2 SQIVND (reference sequence). The CDR3 sequence is 16 residues long. CDR3 coding DNA: TGTGCCAGTAGTATAATGGCCACTAGCGGCCAAGAGACCCAGTACTTC. It encodes CASSIMATSGQETQYF. Using reference TRBV19 and TRBJ2-5 for the parts outside the CDR3, the full variable domain is DGGITQSPKYLFRKEGQNVTLSCEQNLNHDAMYWYRQDPGQGLRLIYYSQIVNDFQKGDIAEGYSVSREKKESFPLTVTSAQKNPTAFYLCASSIMATSGQETQYFGPGTRLLVL.